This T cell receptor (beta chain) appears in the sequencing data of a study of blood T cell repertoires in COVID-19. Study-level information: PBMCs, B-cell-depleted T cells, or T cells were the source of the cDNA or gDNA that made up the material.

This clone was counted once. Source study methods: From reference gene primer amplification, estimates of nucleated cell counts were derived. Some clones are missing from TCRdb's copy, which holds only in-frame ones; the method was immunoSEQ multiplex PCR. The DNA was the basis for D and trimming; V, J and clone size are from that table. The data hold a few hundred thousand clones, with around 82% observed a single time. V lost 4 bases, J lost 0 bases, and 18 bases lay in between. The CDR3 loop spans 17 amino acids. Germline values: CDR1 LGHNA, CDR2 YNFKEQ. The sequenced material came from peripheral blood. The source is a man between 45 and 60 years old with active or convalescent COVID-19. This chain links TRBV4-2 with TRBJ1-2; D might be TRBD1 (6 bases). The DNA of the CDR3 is TGTGCCAGCAGCCGGGGGGGCAGGGCCCTTACTAACTATGGCTACACCTTC. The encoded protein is CASSRGGRALTNYGYTF.